A selection of T cell receptor beta chains follows, all from one sample in a study of T cell responses to AZD1222 COVID-19 vaccine. Measured with immunoSEQ multiplex PCR; TCRdb has only the in-frame clones, and not every one. This repertoire shows 100,000 or so clones, about 86% found once; its top ten account for about 1.5%. The specimen was peripheral blood, collected on day 0 of AZD1222 vaccination. These receptor sequences come from an adult in good health. The CDR3 runs from the conserved cysteine through the conserved F or W. The D gene is left open where the match is weak. Some rows have no size entry. The others give once, few or many, or a class for an expanded clone.

j_call v_call d_call clone_size cdr3_aa cdr3_nt
TRBJ1-3 TRBV14 TRBD1 once CASSQERGPIGNTIYF TGTGCCAGCAGCCAAGAAAGGGGGCCGATAGGAAACACCATATATTTT
TRBJ2-7 TRBV7-3 - few CASSAGSGAAYEQYF TGTGCCAGCAGCGCAGGTTCGGGGGCGGCCTACGAGCAGTACTTC
TRBJ1-2 TRBV6-2/TRBV6-3 - - CASSPTRVAGYTF TGTGCCAGCAGCCCGACTAGGGTGGCTGGCTACACCTTC
TRBJ1-4 TRBV5-1 - - CASSPGWGLEEKLFF TGCGCCAGCAGCCCAGGGTGGGGCCTTGAGGAAAAACTGTTTTTT
TRBJ2-7 TRBV27 TRBD2 - CASSTGLAYEQYF TGTGCCAGCAGTACTGGACTAGCCTACGAGCAGTACTTC
TRBJ1-5 TRBV28 - once CASSLGGGNQPQHF TGTGCCAGCAGTCTAGGGGGGGGAAATCAGCCCCAGCATTTT
TRBJ2-3 TRBV7-2 - few CASSLQGTNPDTQYF TGTGCCAGCAGCTTACAGGGGACAAATCCGGATACGCAGTATTTT
TRBJ1-2 TRBV15 TRBD1 - CATSGGQPDRGKANYGYTF TGTGCCACCAGCGGAGGTCAACCGGACAGGGGGAAAGCTAACTATGGCTACACCTTC
TRBJ1-1 TRBV4-1 - - CASSLRGDSLVDTEAFF TGCGCCAGCAGCCTTCGGGGAGACAGTTTGGTCGACACTGAAGCTTTCTTT
TRBJ1-4 TRBV4-3 - - CASSQDPGRTGGTNEKLFF TGCGCCAGCAGCCAAGATCCGGGTAGGACGGGGGGGACTAATGAAAAACTGTTTTTT
TRBJ1-6 TRBV27 - - CASSSTGTSGNSPLHF TGTGCCAGCAGTTCAACCGGGACATCTGGAAATTCACCCCTCCACTTT
TRBJ1-3 TRBV30 - - CAWRHTGNTIYF TGTGCCTGGAGACACACTGGAAACACCATATATTTT
TRBJ1-5 TRBV5-1 - - CASSFGGYSNQPQHF TGCGCCAGCAGCTTTGGGGGGTATAGCAATCAGCCCCAGCATTTT
TRBJ2-5 TRBV2 - - CASSLGRGGETQYF TGTGCCAGCAGTTTGGGACGGGGAGGAGAGACCCAGTACTTC
TRBJ1-1 TRBV15 - few CATSFGSTGSAEAFF TGTGCCACCAGCTTCGGCTCAACAGGTTCCGCTGAAGCTTTCTTT
TRBJ2-7 TRBV6-5 TRBD2 - CASSYQAGAVYEQYF TGTGCCAGCAGTTACCAAGCGGGAGCAGTCTACGAGCAGTACTTC
TRBJ2-3 TRBV5-1 TRBD2 - CASSLAGGDADTQYF TGCGCCAGCAGCTTAGCGGGAGGGGATGCAGATACGCAGTATTTT
TRBJ2-2 TRBV6-4 TRBD2 - CASSSGDTGELFF TGTGCCAGCAGTAGCGGGGACACCGGGGAGCTGTTTTTT
TRBJ1-2 TRBV2 - - CASTTAGSYGYTF TGTGCCAGCACTACCGCAGGGAGCTATGGCTACACCTTC
TRBJ1-6 TRBV30 TRBD1 - CAWTPGQGNSPLHF TGTGCCTGGACCCCGGGACAGGGGAATTCACCCCTCCACTTT
TRBJ1-5 TRBV6-2/TRBV6-3 - - CASSSIQGQPQHF TGTGCCAGCAGCTCTATACAGGGCCAGCCCCAGCATTTT
TRBJ2-3 TRBV2 TRBD2 - CASKRGVAGGFSTDTQYF TGTGCCAGCAAGAGAGGAGTAGCGGGAGGGTTTAGCACAGATACGCAGTATTTT
TRBJ2-3 TRBV5-4 TRBD1 - CASSSGGLRSTDTQYF TGTGCCAGCAGCTCAGGGGGCTTACGTAGCACAGATACGCAGTATTTT
TRBJ1-2 TRBV7-8 - - CASSGRYYGYTF TGTGCCAGCAGCGGACGATACTATGGCTACACCTTC
TRBJ2-7 TRBV28 TRBD2 - CASSFGRGIGYEQYF TGTGCCAGCAGTTTCGGGCGGGGGATTGGCTACGAGCAGTACTTC
TRBJ2-2 TRBV27 TRBD2 - CASSLIRGLAGSSSGELFF TGTGCCAGCAGTTTAATCAGGGGACTAGCGGGAAGTTCGTCCGGGGAGCTGTTTTTT
TRBJ1-5 TRBV30 - - CAWRPPGGRDQPQHF TGTGCCTGGAGACCTCCGGGGGGGAGAGATCAGCCCCAGCATTTT
TRBJ1-4 TRBV5-5 - - CASGAGPARNEKLFF TGTGCCAGCGGGGCCGGCCCCGCCAGGAATGAAAAACTGTTTTTT
TRBJ1-1 TRBV5-1 - - CASSDSAGSTEAFF TGCGCCAGCAGCGACTCCGCAGGGAGCACTGAAGCTTTCTTT
TRBJ2-1 TRBV25-1 TRBD2 - CASSEWTRVGEQFF TGTGCCAGCAGTGAATGGACTAGAGTTGGTGAGCAGTTCTTC
TRBJ1-4 TRBV28 - - CASSFGRNIATNEKLFF TGTGCCAGCAGTTTTGGCAGGAATATTGCAACTAATGAAAAACTGTTTTTT
TRBJ2-7 TRBV5-4 - - CASSPRDNYEQYF TGTGCCAGCAGCCCCCGGGACAACTACGAGCAGTACTTC
TRBJ2-3 TRBV7-2 - - CASSFRGAAADTQYF TGTGCCAGCAGCTTCCGGGGCGCAGCGGCAGATACGCAGTATTTT
TRBJ1-1 TRBV13 - - CASSSGRTGGTEAFF TGTGCCAGCAGCTCCGGCCGGACCGGGGGTACTGAAGCTTTCTTT
TRBJ2-7 TRBV4-3 - - CASSQVPGTTYEQYF TGCGCCAGCAGCCAAGTCCCGGGTACTACCTACGAGCAGTACTTC
TRBJ2-1 TRBV4-3 TRBD2 - CASSQGGSSYNEQFF TGCGCCAGCAGCCAAGGCGGGAGCTCCTACAATGAGCAGTTCTTC
TRBJ1-2 TRBV12-3/TRBV12-4 TRBD1 once CASSLRDSYGYTF TGTGCCAGCAGTTTACGGGACAGCTATGGCTACACCTTC
TRBJ1-5 TRBV28 TRBD1 - CASSFRSQGVEYSNQPQHF TGTGCCAGCAGTTTTAGGTCGCAGGGGGTTGAGTATAGCAATCAGCCCCAGCATTTT
TRBJ1-3 TRBV15 - - CATSSSASSGNTIYF TGTGCCACCAGCAGTTCAGCCTCCTCTGGAAACACCATATATTTT
TRBJ1-1 TRBV19 - - CASSIETSRAATEAFF TGTGCCAGTAGTATAGAGACCTCGAGGGCAGCCACTGAAGCTTTCTTT